One sample yielded the 21 T cell receptor beta chains listed below, sequenced in a study of blood T cells in healthy people across ages. With a J-beta primer mix and a sample-barcoded 5' primer, a second PCR ran about 7 to 12 cycles. TCRdb called the 5' RACE reads again in MiXCR, with one record for every CDR3 protein. The sample records some 780,000 distinct CDR3 sequences, roughly three fifths being singletons. Sample: blood. Receptors were obtained from a man in his forties or fifties in good health.

This chain uses TRBV7-7 with TRBJ2-1, with D tentatively TRBD2 (6 bases). Between the trimmed V and J ends, which lost 5 bases and 8 bases, there was a span of 19 bases. Germline assignment: CDR1 SSHAT and CDR2 FNYEAQ (reference sequence). The CDR3 spans 15 residues. The chain's CDR3 is CASSPPGGEGHEQFF. The CDR3, as DNA: TGTGCCAGCAGCCCACCCGGGGGAGAAGGACATGAGCAGTTCTTC.

This clonotype was detected a few times. V gene TRBV29-1 combines with J gene TRBJ1-2; the D gene is possibly TRBD1 (6 bases). V was pared by 1 base and J by 8 bases, with 17 bases between. In germline, CDR1 is SQVTM, CDR2 ANQGSEA. This CDR3 comprises 14 residues. CDR3: CSVEVARGRGGYTF. CDR3 sequence (DNA): TGCAGCGTTGAAGTGGCCAGGGGCAGGGGAGGCTACACCTTC.

The V gene is TRBV6-2 or TRBV6-3, the J gene TRBJ2-7; possible D gene TRBD1, 6 bases. V was trimmed by 6 bases and J by 7 bases, leaving 10 bases between them. Germline values: CDR1 MNHEY, CDR2 SVGEGT. The CDR3 sequence is 11 residues long. CDR3 region: CASSRTVEQYF. The CDR3 DNA reads as TGTGCCAGCAGCCGGACAGTGGAGCAGTACTTC.

This sequence joins TRBV6-1 and TRBJ1-5; D is unclear. Germline lookup yields CDR1 MNHNS and CDR2 SASEGT. Trimming removed 8 bases at V and 1 base at J, with 12 bases between. The CDR3 is made up of 14 amino acids. CDR3 nucleotide sequence: TGTGCCAGCTTGGGGATGCGGAGCAATCAGCCCCAGCATTTT. Its translation: CASLGMRSNQPQHF.

This chain links TRBV7-2 with TRBJ1-2; no clear D. This CDR3 comprises 12 residues. V lost 5 bases and J 8 bases, leaving 12 bases between the germline ends. Looked up from germline, CDR1 is SGHTA and CDR2 is FQGNSA. DNA of the CDR3: TGTGCCAGCAGCCCCTATCTGACAGGCTACACCTTC. It is translated as CASSPYLTGYTF.

This chain uses TRBV7-2 with TRBJ2-3; 11 bases agree with TRBD2. CDR1 is SGHTA, CDR2 FQGNSA, per germline. The CDR3 covers 16 residues. The trim removed 0 bases at V and 9 bases at J, leaving 8 bases unmatched. The CDR3 coding sequence is TGTGCCAGCAGCTTAGCTGGTAGCGGGAGGGCCGGGACGCAGTATTTT. Translation: CASSLAGSGRAGTQYF.

The V call is TRBV7-2, the J call TRBJ2-5, with a possible D match to TRBD2 (6 bases). Trimming removed 2 bases from V and 2 bases from J, with 9 bases in between. The germline CDR1 and CDR2 sequences are SGHTA and FQGNSA. The CDR3 is made up of 14 amino acids. The CDR3 loop is CASSLRREQETQYF. The CDR3 region has the DNA TGTGCCAGCAGCTTACGGAGGGAGCAAGAGACCCAGTACTTC.

This clonotype was picked up one time. V gene TRBV7-2 combines with J gene TRBJ2-7, with 11 bases identical to TRBD1. The CDR3 is 17 amino acids. Germline V gene lookup returns CDR1 SGHTA and CDR2 FQGNSA. The trim removed 5 bases at V and 3 bases at J, leaving 12 bases unmatched. Here the CDR3 DNA reads TGTGCCAGCAGCCCGGGGACAGGGGGTTTCGGATACTACGAGCAGTACTTC. Its translation: CASSPGTGGFGYYEQYF.

The V and J genes are TRBV25-1 and TRBJ1-6; D gene unclear. Looked up from germline, CDR1 is MGHDK and CDR2 is SYGVNS. The CDR3 has 17 residues. V dropped 3 bases and J dropped 8 bases, with 20 bases sitting between them. CDR3 loop: CASSDHNHGPFYSPLHF. The CDR3 DNA reads TGTGCCAGCAGTGATCACAATCACGGGCCGTTCTATTCACCCCTCCACTTT.

The V gene is TRBV28, the J gene TRBJ2-3; no clear D gene. The germline CDR1 and CDR2 sequences are MDHEN and SYDVKM. V was shortened by 4 bases and J by 2 bases, with 7 bases between the two germline ends. CDR3 length: 13 residues. The CDR3 coding sequence is TGTGCCAGCAGTTGGCGGACCACAGATACGCAGTATTTT. Protein sequence: CASSWRTTDTQYF. The full variable domain, in which reference TRBV28 and TRBJ2-3 provide the parts outside the CDR3, is DVKVTQSSRYLVKRTGEKVFLECVQDMDHENMFWYRQDPGLGLRLIYFSYDVKMKEKGDIPEGYSVSREKKERFSLILESASTNQTSMYLCASSWRTTDTQYFGPGTRLTVL.

The rearrangement links TRBV20-1 to TRBJ2-5, with D possibly TRBD1 on 5 matching bases. Germline loops: CDR1 DFQATT, CDR2 SNEGSKA (reference sequence). Trimming left V 6 bases short and J 2 bases short, with 16 bases between. This CDR3 spans 14 amino acids. The CDR3 nucleotides read TGCAGTGCCCCCGCAGGGCTGCTTCAAGAGACCCAGTACTTC. Protein: CSAPAGLLQETQYF.

The chain recombines TRBV2 with TRBJ1-2; TRBD1 aligns across 7 bases. V shed 7 bases and J 3 bases; nucleotides not matched to a gene: 8. CDR1 is SNHLY, CDR2 FYNNEI, per germline. The CDR3 is made up of 14 amino acids. The chain's CDR3 is CASTTQGEDYGYTF. CDR3 in DNA: TGTGCCAGCACAACCCAGGGGGAGGACTATGGCTACACCTTC.

This clonotype was detected a few times. CDR3 loop: CASSGNPTDTQYF. The DNA of the CDR3 is TGTGCCAGTAGCGGGAATCCGACAGATACGCAGTATTTT. V usage is TRBV19 and J usage is TRBJ2-3; weak D call: TRBD2 (5 bases). Germline CDR1 LNHDA, CDR2 SQIVND (reference sequence). The CDR3 is made up of 13 amino acids. Trimming took 6 bases from V and 3 from J, leaving 10 bases between them.

This chain links TRBV7-9 with TRBJ2-4, with D possibly matching TRBD1 (5 bases). The CDR3 spans 15 residues. V was shortened by 1 base and J by 6 bases, with 13 bases between the two germline ends. Per germline, CDR1 SEHNR and CDR2 FQNEAQ (reference sequence). CDR3 in DNA: TGTGCCAGCAGCTTAGTGGTGGGGCCGGGAAACATTCAGTACTTC. Protein product: CASSLVVGPGNIQYF.

J is TRBJ1-2 and V is TRBV3-1; D is unresolved. Trimming cost V 2 bases and J 2 bases, with 3 bases left between them. The CDR3 is made up of 12 amino acids. Germline CDR1 reads LGHDT; CDR2 reads YNNKEL (reference sequence). The CDR3 DNA follows: TGTGCCAGCAGCCAACAAAACTATGGCTACACCTTC. Translated, it gives CASSQQNYGYTF.

V gene TRBV19 combines with J gene TRBJ1-1; D call uncertain. Between the trimmed V and J ends, which lost 7 bases and 5 bases, there was a span of 17 bases. This CDR3 is built from 14 residues. Per germline, CDR1 LNHDA and CDR2 SQIVND (reference sequence). In DNA form, the CDR3 reads TGTGCCAGTACGCCCATGCAGTTGGGGACTGAAGCTTTCTTT. Protein sequence: CASTPMQLGTEAFF.

The J gene is TRBJ2-5, the V gene TRBV7-2; D is perhaps TRBD1 (7 bases). Trimming removed 5 bases at V and 2 bases at J, with 18 bases between. The CDR3 is made up of 16 amino acids. The germline CDR1 and CDR2 sequences are SGHTA and FQGNSA. The CDR3 coding sequence is TGTGCCAGCAGCCCCTCTGGAGGGGGCGGGCAAGAGACCCAGTACTTC. Its protein is CASSPSGGGGQETQYF.

This clonotype was observed a few times. The chain carries TRBV6-2 or TRBV6-3 and TRBJ2-3; the D is unclear. CDR3 length equals 11 residues. Per the germline V gene, CDR1 is MNHEY and CDR2 is SVGEGT. CDR3 DNA sequence: TGTTCCGGTGGGTTTATAGATACGCAGTATTTT. Translating gives CSGGFIDTQYF.

The chain couples TRBV3-1 to TRBJ2-7; D is ambiguous. Germline V gene data show CDR1 as LGHDT and CDR2 as YNNKEL (reference sequence). Trimming removed 1 base from V and 1 base from J, with 8 bases in between. The CDR3 is made up of 14 amino acids. CDR3 sequence reads: CASSQGRPSYEQYF. Here the CDR3 DNA reads TGTGCCAGCAGCCAAGGGAGACCGTCCTACGAGCAGTACTTC.

This chain connects TRBV5-1 to TRBJ2-1, with a possible D match to TRBD1 (6 bases). Trimming left V 0 bases short and J 5 bases short, with 12 bases between. Germline CDR1 is SGHRS and CDR2 is YFSETQ. CDR3 size: 15 residues. CDR3 loop: CASSLVQGQDNEQFF. CDR3 sequence (DNA): TGCGCCAGCAGCTTGGTGCAGGGGCAGGACAATGAGCAGTTCTTC.

The chain couples TRBV29-1 to TRBJ2-3, with 9 bases lining up with TRBD1. V was clipped by 0 bases and J by 6 bases; unmatched bases: 10. Germline assignment: CDR1 SQVTM and CDR2 ANQGSEA. This CDR3 has 16 residues. The CDR3 region is CSVEDRDRVYLDTQYF. The CDR3 DNA reads as TGCAGCGTTGAAGATAGGGACAGGGTGTATCTGGATACGCAGTATTTT.